This TCR beta chain is from a study of T cells after yellow fever vaccination. The overall study: Low-cell-number fractions were prepared with SMART-Seq v4 Ultra Low Input. Study findings and constraints: One caveat is that FACS-sorted repertoires could contain abundant clonotypes contaminating from the bulk population. In post-booster samples, most primary-vaccination clones reappeared (about 96% CD4, 88% CD8).

This clonotype turned up a few times. Its target is unknown. V was cut by 5 bases and J by 0 bases, with 12 bases left in between. The germline CDR1 and CDR2 sequences are SGHKS and YYEKEE (reference sequence). The CDR3 consists of 14 residues. TCR cDNA, made by 5'RACE template switching, carried an added universal primer site and UMIs. Each CDR3 protein gets one entry after TCRdb re-called the 5' RACE reads with MiXCR. In the table there are hundreds of thousands of distinct CDR3 sequences, 9% to 15% of which are singletons. The J gene is TRBJ2-7, the V gene TRBV5-5; TRBD2 might be the D (5 bases). This sequence originates from a man younger than 45 who received the YFV17D yellow fever vaccine. This sample comprised PBMCs, obtained on the day of the yellow fever booster vaccination. The CDR3 nucleotides read TGTGCCAGCAGAAACCCGGGAAGCTCCTACGAGCAGTACTTC. Protein: CASRNPGSSYEQYF.